These 26 T cell receptor beta chains originate from one sample sequenced in a study of T cell responses to AZD1222 COVID-19 vaccine. The repertoire was sequenced with immunoSEQ multiplex PCR; TCRdb's copy has only in-frame clones and lacks some. Of roughly 54,000 clones listed, more than 70% are singletons. This sample comprised peripheral blood, obtained 28 days after the second AZD1222 dose. These receptors came from an adult who received the AZD1222 COVID-19 vaccine.

V gene TRBV28 combines with J gene TRBJ2-3; unclear D gene. The V gene's germline CDR1 is MDHEN and CDR2 SYDVKM. Trimming took 6 bases from V and 0 from J, leaving 10 bases between them. The CDR3 runs to 14 residues. The CDR3 spells CASSLRPSTDTQYF. CDR3 sequence (DNA): TGTGCCAGCAGCCTGCGGCCTAGCACAGATACGCAGTATTTT.

V is TRBV7-9 and J is TRBJ2-3; TRBD2 is a possible D gene (6 bases). Germline values: CDR1 SEHNR, CDR2 FQNEAQ (reference sequence). The V gene lost 5 bases and the J gene lost 4 bases, with 19 bases spanning the gap. The CDR3 is 16 amino acids. CDR3 sequence: CASSPGWRGVSDTQYF. The CDR3 DNA follows: TGTGCCAGCAGCCCGGGGTGGCGGGGAGTCTCAGATACGCAGTATTTT.

The V and J genes are TRBV27 and TRBJ1-1, with a weak D call TRBD1 (6 bases). The CDR3 is made up of 15 amino acids. The ends were cut back, 0 bases at V and 5 bases at J, with 13 bases in the middle. The V gene's germline CDR1 is MNHEY and CDR2 SMNVEV (reference sequence). This chain's CDR3 is CASSLSQGFGTEAFF. CDR3 sequence (DNA): TGTGCCAGCAGTTTATCGCAGGGGTTTGGGACTGAAGCTTTCTTT.

This clone has only a few counts. CDR3 coding DNA: TGCGCCAGCAGCATTGGGACAGGCAACTATGGCTACACCTTC. It specifies CASSIGTGNYGYTF. The J gene is TRBJ1-2, the V gene TRBV5-1; 8 bases align to TRBD1. Germline CDR1 SGHRS, CDR2 YFSETQ. The trim removed 4 bases at V and 2 bases at J, leaving 4 bases unmatched. The CDR3 has 14 residues.

The rearrangement uses TRBV13 and TRBJ2-3; the D gene is possibly TRBD1 (5 bases). The germline CDR1 and CDR2 sequences are PRHDT and FYEKMQ (reference sequence). The CDR3 spans 11 residues. Trimming removed 10 bases from V and 1 base from J, with 6 bases in between. The CDR3 spells CATRGTDTQYF. Written as DNA, the CDR3 is TGTGCCACCAGGGGCACAGATACGCAGTATTTT.

The chain combines TRBV2 with TRBJ2-3; D is unclear. Trimming took off 6 bases at V and 5 bases at J, with 3 bases between the two ends. The CDR3 is made up of 10 amino acids. The germline V gene has CDR1 SNHLY and CDR2 FYNNEI. The CDR3 nucleotides are TGTGCCAGCAGACTAGATACGCAGTATTTT. It translates to CASRLDTQYF.

The chain carries TRBV19 and TRBJ1-6; 7 nucleotides match TRBD1. This CDR3 has 13 residues. Germline loops: CDR1 LNHDA, CDR2 SQIVND (reference sequence). V shed 6 bases, J shed 7 bases, and the junction held 3 bases outside the gene matches. CDR3 region: CASSGTENSPLHF. The CDR3 region has the DNA TGTGCCAGTAGCGGGACAGAAAATTCACCCCTCCACTTT.

The chain joins TRBV9 to TRBJ2-1; D gene uncertain. The CDR3 runs to 15 residues. Trimming left V 0 bases short and J 5 bases short, with 12 bases between. The V gene's germline CDR1 is SGDLS and CDR2 YYNGEE. CDR3 amino acids: CASSVGARGNNEQFF. The CDR3 nucleotides read TGTGCCAGCAGCGTAGGAGCGCGAGGAAACAATGAGCAGTTCTTC.

The chain recombines TRBV2 with TRBJ2-1; possibly TRBD1 or TRBD2 for D (5 bases each). The V and J ends lost 9 bases and 2 bases respectively, with 11 bases between them. The germline V gene has CDR1 SNHLY and CDR2 FYNNEI. The CDR3 is made up of 13 amino acids. The CDR3 DNA is TGTGCCAGTCGGGACCGGGCCTACAATGAGCAGTTCTTC. Its translation is CASRDRAYNEQFF.

The chain combines TRBV29-1 with TRBJ2-3; 8 bases map to TRBD2. Germline V lookup: CDR1 SQVTM, CDR2 ANQGSEA. This CDR3 is built from 14 residues. J was trimmed by 4 bases and V by 3 bases; bases with no gene match: 6. The CDR3 loop reads CSVDFGLAADTQYF. The DNA for the CDR3 is TGCAGCGTTGATTTTGGACTAGCAGCAGATACGCAGTATTTT.

This rearrangement joins TRBV27 to TRBJ2-3; possible D gene TRBD2, 5 bases. Between the trimmed V and J ends, which lost 0 bases and 3 bases, there was a span of 19 bases. Germline assignment: CDR1 MNHEY and CDR2 SMNVEV (reference sequence). The CDR3 loop spans 18 amino acids. The CDR3 reads CASSLSFSRGFSTDTQYF. The CDR3 nucleotides read TGTGCCAGCAGTTTATCGTTCTCCCGAGGGTTTAGTACAGATACGCAGTATTTT.

The chain is built from TRBV7-8 and TRBJ2-7; perhaps TRBD2 as D (6 bases). Per germline, CDR1 SGHVS and CDR2 FQNEAQ. The V end was cut by 5 bases, the J end by 3 bases, with 14 bases between. This CDR3 contains 14 residues. CDR3 DNA: TGTGCCAGCAGCCGCGTCGAGGGACTCTACGAGCAGTACTTC. Its protein product is CASSRVEGLYEQYF.

Here the CDR3 reads CASSPGADFQETQYF. Written as DNA, the CDR3 is TGTGCCAGCAGCCCAGGGGCGGACTTCCAAGAGACCCAGTACTTC. J is TRBJ2-5 and V is TRBV7-9, with D perhaps TRBD1 (6 bases). This CDR3 is built from 15 residues. The V end was cut by 5 bases, the J end by 1 base, with 14 bases between. The germline V gene has CDR1 SEHNR and CDR2 FQNEAQ (reference sequence).

This clone was found once. The rearrangement uses TRBV3-1 (or the pseudogene TRBV3-2) and TRBJ1-2; D gene ambiguous. Trimming cost V 1 base and J 6 bases, with 12 bases left between them. CDR3 size: 14 residues. From germline, CDR1 is LGHDT and CDR2 YNNKEL (reference sequence). The CDR3 sequence is CASSQAAAFNGYTF. As DNA, the CDR3 is TGTGCCAGCAGCCAAGCGGCAGCTTTCAATGGCTACACCTTC.

Comment on this clone: At one boundary the junction diverges from the germline segment, which might be a read error. The rearrangement links TRBV10-3 to TRBJ1-6, with D uncertain. CDR3 length equals 16 residues. CDR1 and CDR2 from the germline V gene are ENHRY and SYGVKD. CDR3 loop: CVISESIAGESSPLHF. The CDR3 DNA sequence: TGTGTCATCAGTGAGTCGATTGCCGGGGAGAGTTCACCCCTCCACTTT.

CDR3 loop: CATSDPPWETQYF. The CDR3 nucleotides are TGTGCCACCAGTGATCCGCCGTGGGAGACCCAGTACTTC. The rearrangement uses TRBV24-1 and TRBJ2-5; D gene ambiguous. The CDR3 is made up of 13 amino acids. The ends were cut back, 3 bases at V and 5 bases at J, with 9 bases in the middle. Germline V gives CDR1 KGHDR, CDR2 SFDVKD.

The chain employs TRBV28 and TRBJ1-1; no definite D call. Germline V gene data show CDR1 as MDHEN and CDR2 as SYDVKM. This CDR3 comprises 14 residues. V dropped 3 bases and J dropped 0 bases, with 8 bases sitting between them. DNA of the CDR3: TGTGCCAGCAGTTTGGGTCAGGTGAACACTGAAGCTTTCTTT. Translation gives CASSLGQVNTEAFF.

In its sample, this clone was seen once. The rearrangement joins TRBV6-5 to TRBJ1-1; weak D call: TRBD1 (6 bases). The CDR3 is made up of 15 amino acids. In germline, CDR1 is MNHEY, CDR2 SVGAGI. Trimming cost V 8 bases and J 4 bases, with 20 bases left between them. The CDR3 region is CASFSQTGIATEAFF. In DNA, the CDR3 is TGTGCCAGCTTCAGTCAAACAGGGATTGCCACTGAAGCTTTCTTT.

The V call is TRBV7-9, the J call TRBJ1-4; unclear D gene. The CDR3 loop spans 15 amino acids. Germline V gives CDR1 SEHNR, CDR2 FQNEAQ (reference sequence). Deletions cut 6 bases from V and 4 bases from J, with 15 bases between. DNA for the CDR3: TGTGCCAGCAGTCCGCTGGTGGCAGTTAATGAAAAACTGTTTTTT. It translates to CASSPLVAVNEKLFF.

The chain employs TRBV24-1 and TRBJ2-1; D is perhaps TRBD1 (7 bases). This CDR3 is 15 amino acids long. Germline CDR1 and CDR2: KGHDR and SFDVKD. Between the trimmed V and J ends, which lost 5 bases and 9 bases, there was a span of 19 bases. CDR3 in DNA: TGTGCCACCAGTGGGGGGGACAGTACTTTAGCTGAGCAGTTCTTC. Amino acid sequence: CATSGGDSTLAEQFF.

V and J are TRBV9 and TRBJ1-1; 10 bases are a match to TRBD1. Germline V CDR1 and CDR2: SGDLS, YYNGEE. Trimming removed 1 base from V and 2 bases from J; junction bases left unmatched: 11. CDR3 length equals 18 residues. CDR3 DNA sequence: TGTGCCAGCAGCGTAAAGGCAGGTGACAGGGGGCTCAACACTGAAGCTTTCTTT. Amino acids: CASSVKAGDRGLNTEAFF.

V gene TRBV18 combines with J gene TRBJ1-4; D remains unclear. In germline, CDR1 is KGHSH, CDR2 LQKENI. V lost 6 bases and J 7 bases, leaving 12 bases between the germline ends. This CDR3 region has 13 residues. The CDR3: CASSPDVLEKLFF. The DNA for the CDR3 is TGTGCCAGCTCGCCGGACGTACTTGAAAAACTGTTTTTT.

CDR3 in DNA: TGTGCCAGCAGTGGGTGGGGACTAGCCCGTGGTCCCGGGGAGCTGTTTTTT. Translation gives CASSGWGLARGPGELFF. The rearrangement uses TRBV28 and TRBJ2-2; 9 nucleotides align to TRBD2. CDR3 length equals 17 residues. V lost 5 bases and J lost 6; bases outside the gene matches: 13. CDR1 is MDHEN, CDR2 SYDVKM, per germline. Combining the CDR3 with reference TRBV28 and TRBJ2-2 gives the whole variable domain DVKVTQSSRYLVKRTGEKVFLECVQDMDHENMFWYRQDPGLGLRLIYFSYDVKMKEKGDIPEGYSVSREKKERFSLILESASTNQTSMYLCASSGWGLARGPGELFFGEGSRLTVL.

The chain has TRBV5-1 and TRBJ1-1; D is possibly TRBD1 (5 bases). V lost 2 bases and J 4 bases, leaving 12 bases between the germline ends. The CDR3 runs to 14 residues. Germline V gene lookup returns CDR1 SGHRS and CDR2 YFSETQ. CDR3 sequence: CASSFTGGSTEAFF. CDR3 nucleotide sequence: TGCGCCAGCAGCTTCACAGGAGGAAGCACTGAAGCTTTCTTT.

CDR3 in DNA: TGTGCCAGCAGCTTAGCGCCTAGGAGAGCCTACGAGCAGTACTTC. Its translation: CASSLAPRRAYEQYF. The chain combines TRBV7-2 with TRBJ2-7; D is ambiguous. V lost 0 bases to trimming and J lost 2 bases, with 11 bases between them. Germline V gene data show CDR1 as SGHTA and CDR2 as FQGNSA. CDR3 size: 15 residues.

This clone was counted a single time. V and J are TRBV18 and TRBJ1-5, with D unclear. Trimming left V 6 bases short and J 0 bases short, with 18 bases between. Germline V gene lookup returns CDR1 KGHSH and CDR2 LQKENI. The CDR3 contains 17 residues. CDR3 in DNA: TGTGCCAGCTCCCCGGATCGGGCTGACTATAGCAATCAGCCCCAGCATTTT. Its protein is CASSPDRADYSNQPQHF.